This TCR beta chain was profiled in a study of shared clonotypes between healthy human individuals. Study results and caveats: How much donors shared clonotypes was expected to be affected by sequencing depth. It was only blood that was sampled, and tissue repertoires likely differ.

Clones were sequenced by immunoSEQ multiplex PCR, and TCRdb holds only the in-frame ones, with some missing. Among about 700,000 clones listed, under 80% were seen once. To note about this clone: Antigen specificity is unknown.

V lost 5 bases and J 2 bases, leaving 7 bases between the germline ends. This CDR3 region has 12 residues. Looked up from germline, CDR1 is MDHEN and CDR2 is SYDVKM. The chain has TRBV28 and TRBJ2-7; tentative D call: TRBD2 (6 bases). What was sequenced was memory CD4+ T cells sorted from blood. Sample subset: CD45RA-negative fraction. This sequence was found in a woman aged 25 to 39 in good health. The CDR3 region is CASSRTTYEQYF. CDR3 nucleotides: TGTGCCAGCAGTCGGACTACCTACGAGCAGTACTTC.